This TCR beta chain was identified in a study of T cells in Graves' hyperthyroidism and ophthalmopathy. The V gene lost 3 bases and the J gene lost 6 bases, with 12 bases spanning the gap. This CDR3 region has 13 residues. Germline loops: CDR1 SGHTA, CDR2 FQGTGA. RNA transcripts provided the source from which TCR beta CDR3 regions were amplified. TCR CDR3 underwent first-round RT-PCR with the HTBI primer set. TCRdb fed the multiplex PCR reads into MiXCR, producing one record per CDR3 protein. The sample carries 610,000 or so distinct CDR3 sequences, about 45% recorded once. On the basis of clinical symptoms, serum thyroxine and TRAb, thyroid ultrasound and orbital computed tomography, diagnoses were made.

V usage is TRBV7-3 and J usage is TRBJ2-7; perhaps D is TRBD1 or TRBD2 (5 bases each). Material for sequencing was peripheral blood or thyroid tissue (not recorded which). The clonotype originates from a woman aged 18-29 years with Graves' hyperthyroidism. In DNA, the CDR3 is TGTGCCAGCAGCTTGGTGGGGACGGCCGAGCAGTACTTC. As protein: CASSLVGTAEQYF. The complete variable domain, with remaining parts taken from reference TRBV7-3 and TRBJ2-7, reads GAGVSQTPSNKVTEKGKYVELRCDPISGHTALYWYRQSLGQGPEFLIYFQGTGAADDSGLPNDRFFAVRPEGSVSTLKIQRTERGDSAVYLCASSLVGTAEQYFGPGTRLTVT.